The rows below give T cell receptor beta chains drawn from one sample of a study of T cell repertoires in cytomegalovirus infection. MiXCR was run by TCRdb on the reads, yielding one entry per CDR3 protein. The sample includes hundreds of thousands of distinct CDR3 sequences, 30% to 40% of them seen just once. The sequencing input was PBMCs. The receptors derive from a human donor in good health (CMV status not recorded). Some clones in this sample may be carry-over from other donors' samples. Each CDR3 is given with its conserved first and last residue. A D gene is named only where the DNA matches it firmly. Size tells how often a clone was seen (once, few, many) or the class of an expanded clone, and some rows leave it out.

V gene: TRBV12-3/TRBV12-4
J gene: TRBJ1-2
D gene: TRBD1
clone size: few
CDR3 DNA: TGTGCCAGCACCCTAGGGGGCCACTATGGCTACACCTTC
CDR3 protein: CASTLGGHYGYTF

V gene: TRBV7-2
J gene: TRBJ2-5
D gene: TRBD1
clone size: many
CDR3 DNA: TGTGCCAGCAGCTTAGCACAGGGGTTCCAAGAGACCCAGTACTTC
CDR3 protein: CASSLAQGFQETQYF

V gene: TRBV12-3/TRBV12-4
J gene: TRBJ2-2
D gene: -
clone size: -
CDR3 DNA: TGTGCCAGCAGCTCCGCGACCGGGGTTTACACCGGGGAGCTGTTTTTT
CDR3 protein: CASSSATGVYTGELFF

V gene: TRBV6-4
J gene: TRBJ2-1
D gene: TRBD1
clone size: -
CDR3 DNA: TGTGCCAGCAGTACAGGGGAGCGGCGCCTAGAGCAGTTCTTC
CDR3 protein: CASSTGERRLEQFF

V gene: TRBV5-4
J gene: TRBJ1-3
D gene: TRBD1
clone size: -
CDR3 DNA: TGTGCCAGCAGCTTGGCAGGGACAGGGTCGTCTGGAAACACCATATATTTT
CDR3 protein: CASSLAGTGSSGNTIYF

V gene: TRBV6-2/TRBV6-3
J gene: TRBJ2-2
D gene: TRBD2
clone size: few
CDR3 DNA: TGTGCCAGCAGCCTATATAGCGGGGGGCCCCCCCCCGGGGAGCTGTTTTTT
CDR3 protein: CASSLYSGGPPPGELFF

V gene: TRBV12-3/TRBV12-4
J gene: TRBJ1-2
D gene: -
clone size: many
CDR3 DNA: TGTGCCAGCAGCCCAAACAAGGGGACCGGGTACGGCTACACCTTC
CDR3 protein: CASSPNKGTGYGYTF

V gene: TRBV15
J gene: TRBJ2-4
D gene: TRBD1
clone size: -
CDR3 DNA: TGTGCCACCAGCAGATTACGGGACAGCCAGGGAGCCAAAAACATTCAGTACTTC
CDR3 protein: CATSRLRDSQGAKNIQYF

V gene: TRBV7-8
J gene: TRBJ1-4
D gene: TRBD1
clone size: -
CDR3 DNA: TGTGCCAGCACCCCTTCGGATGACAGGGATGCAACTAATGAAAAACTGTTTTTT
CDR3 protein: CASTPSDDRDATNEKLFF

V gene: TRBV7-9
J gene: TRBJ2-1
D gene: -
clone size: -
CDR3 DNA: TGTGCCAGCAGCTTAGGTCCCTCGGCAGCTAATGAGCAGTTCTTC
CDR3 protein: CASSLGPSAANEQFF

V gene: TRBV6-2/TRBV6-3
J gene: TRBJ2-2
D gene: -
clone size: few
CDR3 DNA: TGTGCCAGCAGTTACTCAGCAAGGGGATTCACCGGGGAGCTGTTTTTT
CDR3 protein: CASSYSARGFTGELFF

V gene: TRBV6-6
J gene: TRBJ1-2
D gene: TRBD1
clone size: -
CDR3 DNA: TGTGCCAGCAGTTACTCGACAGGGAATTATGGCTACACCTTC
CDR3 protein: CASSYSTGNYGYTF

V gene: TRBV27
J gene: TRBJ2-1
D gene: TRBD2
clone size: -
CDR3 DNA: TGTGCCAGCAGGTTTGGGTCCGGGGGGTACAAGGAGCAGTTCTTC
CDR3 protein: CASRFGSGGYKEQFF

V gene: TRBV7-2
J gene: TRBJ1-5
D gene: TRBD1
clone size: many
CDR3 DNA: TGTGCCAGCAGCATTACAGGGGGCAATCAGCCCCAGCATTTT
CDR3 protein: CASSITGGNQPQHF

V gene: TRBV7-2
J gene: TRBJ2-7
D gene: TRBD2
clone size: many
CDR3 DNA: TGTGCCAGCAGCTTTACGCCTAGCGGGGGGGTTGGAGAGCAGTACTTC
CDR3 protein: CASSFTPSGGVGEQYF

V gene: TRBV7-2
J gene: TRBJ2-2
D gene: -
clone size: few
CDR3 DNA: TGTGCCAGCAGCCGTAACGGACAGACGAACACCGGGGAGCTGTTTTTT
CDR3 protein: CASSRNGQTNTGELFF